The 22 T cell receptor beta chains presented below share a single source sample, sequenced in a study of blood T cell repertoires in COVID-19. Generated by immunoSEQ multiplex PCR, the TCRdb table keeps only in-frame clones and is missing some. The sample has under 350,000 clones, about 86% seen once. Sequenced input: PBMCs or T cells enriched from blood (not recorded which). Every receptor here comes from a woman in her thirties or forties with acute COVID-19.

V is TRBV7-2 and J is TRBJ1-2; D remains ambiguous. CDR3 length: 12 residues. V was cut by 3 bases and J by 4 bases, with 6 bases left in between. Germline CDR1 is SGHTA and CDR2 is FQGNSA. CDR3 DNA sequence: TGTGCCAGCAGCTTGAGGAGCTATGGCTACACCTTC. Amino acids: CASSLRSYGYTF. Full variable domain (missing parts from reference TRBV7-2 and TRBJ1-2): GAGVSQSPSNKVTEKGKDVELRCDPISGHTALYWYRQSLGQGLEFLIYFQGNSAPDKSGLPSDRFSAERTGGSVSTLTIQRTQQEDSAVYLCASSLRSYGYTFGSGTRLTVV.

This chain joins TRBV4-2 and TRBJ1-1; D ambiguous. The CDR3 contains 16 residues. Trimming took off 1 base at V and 0 bases at J, with 12 bases between the two ends. In germline, CDR1 is LGHNA, CDR2 YNFKEQ. CDR3 DNA sequence: TGTGCCAGCAGCCAAGGGGCCACGCCCCTGAACACTGAAGCTTTCTTT. This sequence encodes CASSQGATPLNTEAFF.

The rearrangement joins TRBV19 to TRBJ1-2, with unresolved D. The CDR3 is 14 amino acids. V was pared by 7 bases and J by 0 bases, with 12 bases between. CDR1 LNHDA and CDR2 SQIVND come from the germline V gene (reference sequence). CDR3 loop: CASNPDFSNYGYTF. The CDR3 nucleotides read TGTGCCAGTAACCCGGACTTTTCTAACTATGGCTACACCTTC.

This rearrangement joins TRBV7-9 to TRBJ2-3, with D perhaps TRBD2 (5 bases). The germline gives CDR1 SEHNR, CDR2 FQNEAQ (reference sequence). Trimming took 8 bases from V and 1 from J, leaving 13 bases between them. This CDR3 is 14 amino acids long. The CDR3 protein is CASATDGGTDTQYF. DNA for the CDR3: TGTGCCAGCGCCACCGACGGGGGCACAGATACGCAGTATTTT.

This chain links TRBV6-5 with TRBJ1-6, with TRBD1 identical over 11 bases. The CDR3 is 15 residues long. Germline V gives CDR1 MNHEY, CDR2 SVGAGI. The V segment lost 6 bases and the J segment 9 bases; nucleotides outside the gene matches: 7. DNA of the CDR3: TGTGCCAGCAGCCAGAGGGGACAGGGGGTTTCACCCCTCCACTTT. Its protein product is CASSQRGQGVSPLHF.

The genes are TRBV6-5 and TRBJ1-3, with D maybe TRBD1 (6 bases). CDR1 and CDR2 from the germline V gene are MNHEY and SVGAGI. CDR3 length: 15 residues. The ends were cut back, 5 bases at V and 2 bases at J, with 13 bases in the middle. The CDR3 sequence: CASSTLTGTGNTIYF. In DNA, the CDR3 is TGTGCCAGCAGTACTCTCACAGGGACTGGAAACACCATATATTTT.

The CDR3 protein is CAISEGGGLAGGLYEQYF. DNA of the CDR3: TGTGCCATCAGTGAAGGTGGCGGACTAGCGGGAGGGTTATACGAGCAGTACTTC. J is TRBJ2-7 and V is TRBV10-3, with 15 nucleotides matching TRBD2. The germline CDR1 and CDR2 sequences are ENHRY and SYGVKD. The CDR3 length is 18 residues. V shed 3 bases and J 4 bases; nucleotides not matched to a gene: 10.

The chain carries TRBV19 and TRBJ1-2; TRBD1 matches at 8 bases. This CDR3 spans 14 amino acids. V was pared by 6 bases and J by 6 bases, with 9 bases of the junction left unmatched. CDR1 LNHDA and CDR2 SQIVND come from the germline V gene (reference sequence). CDR3 nucleotides: TGTGCCAGTAGGGCAGGGGGCAGATTTGATGGCTACACCTTC. As protein: CASRAGGRFDGYTF.

The V and J genes are TRBV9 and TRBJ2-3, with D perhaps matching TRBD1 (6 bases). This CDR3 spans 14 amino acids. Deletions cut 2 bases from V and 2 bases from J, with 9 bases between. Germline assignment: CDR1 SGDLS and CDR2 YYNGEE. CDR3: CASSVQGYTDTQYF. The CDR3 coding sequence is TGTGCCAGCAGCGTCCAGGGGTACACAGATACGCAGTATTTT.

The rearrangement joins TRBV24-1 to TRBJ2-3; 12 bases agree with TRBD2. The germline gives CDR1 KGHDR, CDR2 SFDVKD. The CDR3 is made up of 16 amino acids. V shed 4 bases, J shed 2 bases, and the junction held 3 bases outside the gene matches. The CDR3 DNA sequence: TGTGCCACCAGTGAAAGACTAGCGGGAGACACAGATACGCAGTATTTT. The encoded protein is CATSERLAGDTDTQYF.

The chain joins TRBV19 to TRBJ1-2, with 8 bases that match TRBD1. The V gene end was trimmed by 4 bases and the J gene end by 6 bases; junction bases not matched to a gene: 7. CDR1 is LNHDA, CDR2 SQIVND, per germline (reference sequence). The CDR3 has 14 residues. CDR3 sequence (DNA): TGTGCCAGTAGTACAGGGACAGGTCTGAATGGCTACACCTTC. This translates into CASSTGTGLNGYTF.

The chain combines TRBV5-4 with TRBJ2-3, with 7 positions matching TRBD2. The germline V gene encodes CDR1 SGHNT and CDR2 YYREEE (reference sequence). The CDR3 is 15 residues long. V gave up 4 bases and J gave up 0 bases; unmatched junction bases: 5. CDR3 amino acids: CASSPGLPSTDTQYF. The CDR3 DNA follows: TGTGCCAGCAGCCCGGGACTACCCAGCACAGATACGCAGTATTTT.

This clone was picked up one time. The chain joins TRBV11-2 to TRBJ1-6; TRBD1 aligns across 7 bases. Unmatched junction bases numbered 11, after V lost 3 bases and J lost 6 bases. Germline V lookup: CDR1 SGHAT, CDR2 FQNNGV. CDR3 length: 17 residues. Here the CDR3 reads CASSFQTGRWGNSPLHF. The CDR3 nucleotides are TGTGCCAGCAGCTTCCAGACAGGGCGATGGGGTAATTCACCCCTCCACTTT. Full variable domain (missing parts from reference TRBV11-2 and TRBJ1-6): EAGVAQSPRYKIIEKRQSVAFWCNPISGHATLYWYQQILGQGPKLLIQFQNNGVVDDSQLPKDRFSAERLKGVDSTLKIQPAKLEDSAVYLCASSFQTGRWGNSPLHFGNGTRLTVT.

This chain connects TRBV7-2 to TRBJ2-1; 7 bases agree with TRBD1. The CDR3 contains 18 residues. Trimming removed 1 base from V and 0 bases from J; junction bases left unmatched: 9. Germline V gene data show CDR1 as SGHTA and CDR2 as FQGNSA. This CDR3 is CASSLGWGQRSSYNEQFF. The CDR3 DNA sequence: TGTGCCAGCAGCTTAGGATGGGGACAGCGAAGCTCCTACAATGAGCAGTTCTTC.

This clone was seen a single time. The V call is TRBV6-5, the J call TRBJ2-7, with TRBD1 matching over 9 bases. This CDR3 has 13 amino acids. The V segment lost 3 bases and the J segment 11 bases; nucleotides outside the gene matches: 8. Looked up from germline, CDR1 is MNHEY and CDR2 is SVGAGI. The CDR3 region has the DNA TGTGCCAGCAGTTATGGACAGGGGACCTGGGAGTACTTC. It is translated as CASSYGQGTWEYF.

Only one count was recorded for this clone. The chain employs TRBV29-1 and TRBJ1-2; 7 nucleotides line up with TRBD1. CDR1 is SQVTM and CDR2 is ANQGSEA in the germline V gene. Trimming at V came to 5 bases and at J to 5 bases, leaving 8 bases not matched to a gene. There are 13 residues in the CDR3. In DNA form, the CDR3 reads TGCAGCGTTCGAGGGGGCGGAAATTATGGCTACACCTTC. Encoded protein: CSVRGGGNYGYTF.

This clone has only one observation. The V gene is TRBV19, the J gene TRBJ1-1; 7 bases are a match to TRBD1. This CDR3 is built from 15 residues. CDR1 is LNHDA and CDR2 is SQIVND in the germline V gene (reference sequence). V lost 3 bases to trimming and J lost 4 bases; unmatched junction nucleotides: 8. Here the CDR3 DNA reads TGTGCCAGTAGTATTCGGCAGGGGGGAAGCACTGAAGCTTTCTTT. Protein sequence: CASSIRQGGSTEAFF.

The J gene is TRBJ1-5, the V gene TRBV28; a possible D gene is TRBD1 (6 bases). The germline CDR1 and CDR2 sequences are MDHEN and SYDVKM. The CDR3 totals 15 residues. Trimming took 3 bases from V and 3 from J, leaving 12 bases between them. CDR3 residues: CASSLNRAFNQPQHF. The CDR3 DNA is TGTGCCAGCAGTTTGAACAGGGCATTCAATCAGCCCCAGCATTTT.

The chain employs TRBV5-1 and TRBJ2-7; D possibly corresponds to TRBD1 (5 bases). Germline CDR1 SGHRS, CDR2 YFSETQ. The V end was cut by 7 bases, the J end by 0 bases, with 8 bases between. The CDR3 is made up of 12 amino acids. The CDR3 region has the DNA TGCGCCAGCTGGGGCGACTCCTACGAGCAGTACTTC. Residues: CASWGDSYEQYF. The full variable domain, in which reference TRBV5-1 and TRBJ2-7 provide the parts outside the CDR3, is KAGVTQTPRYLIKTRGQQVTLSCSPISGHRSVSWYQQTPGQGLQFLFEYFSETQRNKGNFPGRFSGRQFSNSRSEMNVSTLELGDSALYLCASWGDSYEQYFGPGTRLTVT.

The chain couples TRBV28 to TRBJ2-5; 13 nucleotides match TRBD2. V gave up 2 bases and J gave up 5 bases; unmatched junction bases: 14. The germline V gene has CDR1 MDHEN and CDR2 SYDVKM. The CDR3 sequence is 19 residues long. CDR3 sequence: CASSLQLAGGPVVLETQYF. CDR3 nucleotides: TGTGCCAGCAGTTTACAACTAGCGGGAGGGCCAGTGGTGCTGGAGACCCAGTACTTC.

The chain carries TRBV11-3 and TRBJ1-1, with a possible D match to TRBD1 (5 bases). Germline CDR1 reads SGHNT; CDR2 reads YENEEA. V was cut by 3 bases and J by 1 base, with 6 bases left in between. This CDR3 is 13 amino acids long. The CDR3 DNA reads TGTGCCAGCAGCTTCCAGGGGAACACTGAAGCTTTCTTT. This gives the protein CASSFQGNTEAFF.

V and J are TRBV10-3 and TRBJ2-5; possible D gene TRBD1, 6 bases. Germline-derived CDR1 and CDR2 are ENHRY and SYGVKD. V was shortened by 3 bases and J by 2 bases, with 10 bases between the two germline ends. This CDR3 is 14 amino acids long. CDR3 residues: CAISDRGPQETQYF. The CDR3 DNA reads TGTGCCATCAGTGACAGGGGCCCACAAGAGACCCAGTACTTC.